Sequencing of this T cell receptor beta chain was carried out in a study of early T cells in non-severe SARS-CoV-2 infection. The wider study: With bulk RNA from unsorted whole blood as input, sequencing yielded unpaired chains. Study-level findings and limits: VDJdb-based matching was biased toward anti-spike CD8 responses and missed private and CD4 specificities.

This clonotype was observed a handful of times. The antigen remains unidentified. Germline CDR1 is MNHNS and CDR2 is SASEGT. This CDR3 is built from 15 residues. J lost 4 bases, V lost 3 bases, and 5 bases had no gene match. Attached unique molecular identifiers marked individual cDNA molecules. TCRdb redid the calling of the 5' RACE reads with MiXCR, one entry per CDR3 protein. The table lists about 80,000 distinct CDR3 sequences, about 12% of them singletons, with around 2.4% in the top ten. Sequenced sample: whole blood. This TCR derives from an adult who was a healthcare worker with PCR-confirmed SARS-CoV-2 infection or an uninfected control (not recorded which). The J gene is TRBJ2-7, the V gene TRBV6-1; 11 bases fit TRBD1. The CDR3 protein is CASSDGQGAGYEQYF. The DNA of the CDR3 is TGTGCCAGCAGTGACGGACAGGGGGCAGGGTACGAGCAGTACTTC.